One and the same sample provided the 6 T cell receptor beta chains below, sequenced in a study of early T cells in non-severe SARS-CoV-2 infection. TCRdb ran MiXCR on the 5' RACE reads and lists one entry per CDR3 protein. The sample consists of around 80,000 distinct CDR3 sequences, about 12% of them appearing once. The material sequenced was whole blood. All receptors come from an adult who was a healthcare worker with PCR-confirmed SARS-CoV-2 infection or an uninfected control (not recorded which).

The rearrangement uses TRBV5-1 and TRBJ2-2; 11 bases align to TRBD2. Germline lookup yields CDR1 SGHRS and CDR2 YFSETQ. This CDR3 region has 15 residues. The trim removed 4 bases at V and 1 base at J, leaving 0 bases unmatched. The CDR3 sequence: CASSGTSGNTGELFF. The CDR3 DNA reads as TGCGCCAGCAGCGGGACTAGCGGGAACACCGGGGAGCTGTTTTTT.

A few counts support this clonotype. The chain has TRBV7-9 and TRBJ2-7; D is uncertain. CDR3 length: 15 residues. Deletions cut 3 bases from V and 1 base from J, with 13 bases between. Looked up from germline, CDR1 is SEHNR and CDR2 is FQNEAQ (reference sequence). The CDR3 reads CASSFGPRESYEQYF. In DNA, the CDR3 is TGTGCCAGCAGCTTTGGGCCGCGCGAGTCCTACGAGCAGTACTTC.

The chain has TRBV5-5 and TRBJ1-1; 10 bases are shared with TRBD1. Germline CDR1 SGHKS, CDR2 YYEKEE (reference sequence). This CDR3 comprises 15 residues. J lost 6 bases, V lost 0 bases, and 5 bases had no gene match. The CDR3 reads CASSLATGGIAEAFF. The CDR3 region has the DNA TGTGCCAGCAGCTTGGCGACAGGGGGCATCGCTGAAGCTTTCTTT.

This chain connects TRBV7-6 to TRBJ2-3; 8 bases fit TRBD1. Germline V gene data show CDR1 as SGHVS and CDR2 as FNYEAQ. The CDR3 consists of 16 residues. The V and J ends lost 2 bases and 4 bases, in that order; junction bases with no gene match: 8. DNA for the CDR3: TGTGCCAGCAGCTTAAATCAGGGGGCAAGCGCAGATACGCAGTATTTT. Translation: CASSLNQGASADTQYF. The full variable domain, its missing parts supplied by reference TRBV7-6 and TRBJ2-3, is GAGVSQSPRYKVTKRGQDVALRCDPISGHVSLYWYRQALGQGPEFLTYFNYEAQQDKSGLPNDRFSAERPEGSISTLTIQRTEQRDSAMYRCASSLNQGASADTQYFGPGTRLTVL.

This clonotype was counted many times. The chain employs TRBV20-1 and TRBJ2-7; the D gene could be TRBD1 or TRBD2 (5 bases each). This CDR3 comprises 16 residues. Germline lookup yields CDR1 DFQATT and CDR2 SNEGSKA (reference sequence). Trimming stripped 6 bases from V and 2 bases from J, with 23 bases between. The CDR3 nucleotides are TGCAGTGCCCAGACGACTGAGGGGAAGGAGGCCTACGAGCAGTACTTC. Translating gives CSAQTTEGKEAYEQYF.

There are many counts of this clonotype. This rearrangement joins TRBV10-1 to TRBJ2-7; TRBD1 agrees at 8 bases. CDR3 length: 15 amino acids. With V trimmed by 3 bases and J by 6 bases, 10 bases remained unmatched. Per the germline V gene, CDR1 is WNHNN and CDR2 is SYGVQD (reference sequence). Here the CDR3 reads CASSEAGTGLFEQYF. DNA of the CDR3: TGCGCCAGCAGTGAAGCCGGGACAGGACTGTTCGAGCAGTACTTC.